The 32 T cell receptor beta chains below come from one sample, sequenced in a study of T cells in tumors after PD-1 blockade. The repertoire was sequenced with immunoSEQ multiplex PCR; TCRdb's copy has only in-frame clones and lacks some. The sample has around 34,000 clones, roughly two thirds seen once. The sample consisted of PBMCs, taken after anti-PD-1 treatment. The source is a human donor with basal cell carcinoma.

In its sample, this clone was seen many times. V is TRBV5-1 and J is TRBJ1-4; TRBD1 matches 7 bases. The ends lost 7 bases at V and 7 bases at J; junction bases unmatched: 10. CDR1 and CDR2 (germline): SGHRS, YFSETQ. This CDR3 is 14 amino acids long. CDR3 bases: TGCGCCAGCCGAATCCGGGACAGAGGTGAAAAACTGTTTTTT. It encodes CASRIRDRGEKLFF.

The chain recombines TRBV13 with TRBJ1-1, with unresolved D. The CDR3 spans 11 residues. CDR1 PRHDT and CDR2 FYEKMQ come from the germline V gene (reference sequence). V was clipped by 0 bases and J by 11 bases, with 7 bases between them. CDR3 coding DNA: TGTGCCAGCAGCTTAGGCGAGATTGCTTTCTTT. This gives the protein CASSLGEIAFF.

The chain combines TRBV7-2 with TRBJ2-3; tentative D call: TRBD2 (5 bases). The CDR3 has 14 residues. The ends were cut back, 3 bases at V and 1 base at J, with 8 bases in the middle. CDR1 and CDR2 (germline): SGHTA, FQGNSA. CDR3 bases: TGTGCCAGCAGCTTGGACTCGGGCACAGATACGCAGTATTTT. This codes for CASSLDSGTDTQYF.

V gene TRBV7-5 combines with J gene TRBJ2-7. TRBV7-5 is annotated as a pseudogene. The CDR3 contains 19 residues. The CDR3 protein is CARSLTMPGRDPRAGEQYF. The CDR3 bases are TGTGCCAGAAGCTTAACAATGCCCGGCCGGGACCCCCGCGCTGGCGAGCAGTACTTC.

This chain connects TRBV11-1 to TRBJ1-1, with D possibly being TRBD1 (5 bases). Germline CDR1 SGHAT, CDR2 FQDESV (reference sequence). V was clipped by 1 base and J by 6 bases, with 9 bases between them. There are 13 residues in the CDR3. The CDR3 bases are TGTGCCAGCAGCTTAGTCGGGGCAGCTGAAGCTTTCTTT. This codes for CASSLVGAAEAFF. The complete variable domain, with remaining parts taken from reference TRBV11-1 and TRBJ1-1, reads EAEVAQSPRYKITEKSQAVAFWCDPISGHATLYWYRQILGQGPELLVQFQDESVVDDSQLPKDRFSAERLKGVDSTLKIQPAELGDSAMYLCASSLVGAAEAFFGQGTRLTVV.

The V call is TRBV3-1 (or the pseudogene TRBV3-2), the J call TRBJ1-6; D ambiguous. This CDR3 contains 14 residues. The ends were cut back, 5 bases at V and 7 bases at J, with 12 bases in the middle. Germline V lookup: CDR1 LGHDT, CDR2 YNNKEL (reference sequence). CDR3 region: CASSENFRNSPLHF. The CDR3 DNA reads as TGTGCCAGCAGCGAGAATTTTAGGAATTCACCCCTCCACTTT.

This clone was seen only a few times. The CDR3 is CASSQDRRPETQYF. CDR3 nucleotides: TGCGCCAGCAGCCAAGATCGCAGGCCAGAGACCCAGTACTTC. The rearrangement links TRBV4-3 to TRBJ2-5, with unresolved D. Trimming took off 0 bases at V and 4 bases at J, with 9 bases between the two ends. Per germline, CDR1 LGHNA and CDR2 YSLEER. The CDR3 has 14 residues.

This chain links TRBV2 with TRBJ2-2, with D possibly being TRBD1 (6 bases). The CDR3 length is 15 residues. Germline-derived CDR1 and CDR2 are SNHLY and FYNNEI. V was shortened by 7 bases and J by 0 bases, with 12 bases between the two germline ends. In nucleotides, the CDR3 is TGTGCCAGCACCCGACAGGCTGCGAACACCGGGGAGCTGTTTTTT. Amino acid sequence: CASTRQAANTGELFF.

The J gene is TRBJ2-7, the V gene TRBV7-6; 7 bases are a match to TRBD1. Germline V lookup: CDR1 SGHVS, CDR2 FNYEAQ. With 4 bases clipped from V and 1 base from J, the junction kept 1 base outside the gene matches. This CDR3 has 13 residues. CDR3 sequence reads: CASSSQGSYEQYF. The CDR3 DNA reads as TGTGCCAGCAGCTCACAGGGGTCCTACGAGCAGTACTTC.

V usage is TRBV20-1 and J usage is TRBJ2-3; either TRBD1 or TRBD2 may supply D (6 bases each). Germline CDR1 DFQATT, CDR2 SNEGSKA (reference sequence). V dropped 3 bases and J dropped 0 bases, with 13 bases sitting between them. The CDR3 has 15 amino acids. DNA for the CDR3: TGCAGTGCTAGTGTAGGGGGGCTTAGCACAGATACGCAGTATTTT. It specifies CSASVGGLSTDTQYF.

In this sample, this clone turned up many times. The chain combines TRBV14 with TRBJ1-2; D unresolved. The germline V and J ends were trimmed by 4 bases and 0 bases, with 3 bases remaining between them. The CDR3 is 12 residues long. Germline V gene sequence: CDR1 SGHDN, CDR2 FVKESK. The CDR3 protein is CASSPTNYGYTF. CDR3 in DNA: TGTGCCAGCAGCCCTACTAACTATGGCTACACCTTC.

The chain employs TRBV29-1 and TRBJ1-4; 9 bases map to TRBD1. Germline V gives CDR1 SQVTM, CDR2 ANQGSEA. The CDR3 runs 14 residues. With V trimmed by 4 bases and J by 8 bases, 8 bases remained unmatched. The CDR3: CSVVETGGGEKLFF. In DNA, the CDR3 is TGCAGCGTTGTGGAGACAGGGGGGGGAGAAAAACTGTTTTTT.

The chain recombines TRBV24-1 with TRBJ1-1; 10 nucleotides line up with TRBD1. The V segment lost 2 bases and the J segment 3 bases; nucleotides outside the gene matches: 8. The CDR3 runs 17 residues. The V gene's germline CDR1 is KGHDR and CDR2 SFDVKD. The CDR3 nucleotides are TGTGCCACCAGTGATTCGGGACAGGGGCGAGGGTACACTGAAGCTTTCTTT. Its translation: CATSDSGQGRGYTEAFF.

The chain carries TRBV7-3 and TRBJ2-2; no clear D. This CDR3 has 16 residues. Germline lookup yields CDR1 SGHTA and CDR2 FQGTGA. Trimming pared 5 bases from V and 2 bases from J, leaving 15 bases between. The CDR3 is CASSPQPTSNTGELFF. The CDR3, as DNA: TGTGCCAGCAGCCCTCAACCAACTTCCAACACCGGGGAGCTGTTTTTT. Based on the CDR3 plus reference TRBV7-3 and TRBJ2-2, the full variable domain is GAGVSQTPSNKVTEKGKYVELRCDPISGHTALYWYRQSLGQGPEFLIYFQGTGAADDSGLPNDRFFAVRPEGSVSTLKIQRTERGDSAVYLCASSPQPTSNTGELFFGEGSRLTVL.

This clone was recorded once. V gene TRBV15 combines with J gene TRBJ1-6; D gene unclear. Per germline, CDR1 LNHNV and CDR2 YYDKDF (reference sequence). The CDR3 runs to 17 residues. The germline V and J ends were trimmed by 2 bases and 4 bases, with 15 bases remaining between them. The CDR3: CATSRQVHSNYNSPLHF. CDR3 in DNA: TGTGCCACCAGCAGACAAGTTCACAGCAATTATAATTCACCCCTCCACTTT.

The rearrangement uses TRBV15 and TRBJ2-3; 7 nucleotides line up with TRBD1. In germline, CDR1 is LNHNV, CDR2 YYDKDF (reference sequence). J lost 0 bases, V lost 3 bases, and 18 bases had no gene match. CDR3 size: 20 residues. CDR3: CATSRAFPGQIKLSTDTQYF. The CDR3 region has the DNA TGTGCCACCAGCAGGGCCTTCCCGGGACAGATTAAGCTTAGCACAGATACGCAGTATTTT. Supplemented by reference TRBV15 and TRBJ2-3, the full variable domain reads DAMVIQNPRYQVTQFGKPVTLSCSQTLNHNVMYWYQQKSSQAPKLLFHYYDKDFNNEADTPDNFQSRRPNTSFCFLDIRSPGLGDTAMYLCATSRAFPGQIKLSTDTQYFGPGTRLTVL.

CDR3 amino acids: CASSRGAGVDTQYF. The CDR3 DNA reads TGTGCCAGTTCCCGCGGGGCCGGGGTAGATACGCAGTATTTT. The J gene is TRBJ2-3, the V gene TRBV19; a possible D gene is TRBD2 (6 bases). This CDR3 region has 14 residues. The V end lost 8 bases, the J end lost 5 bases, and 17 bases lay between the germline ends. Germline lookup yields CDR1 LNHDA and CDR2 SQIVND (reference sequence).

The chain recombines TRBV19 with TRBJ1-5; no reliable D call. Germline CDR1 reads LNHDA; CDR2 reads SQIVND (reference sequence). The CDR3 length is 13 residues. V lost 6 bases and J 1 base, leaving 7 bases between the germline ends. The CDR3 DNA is TGTGCCAGTAGGTTACAGAGCAATCAGCCCCAGCATTTT. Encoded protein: CASRLQSNQPQHF.

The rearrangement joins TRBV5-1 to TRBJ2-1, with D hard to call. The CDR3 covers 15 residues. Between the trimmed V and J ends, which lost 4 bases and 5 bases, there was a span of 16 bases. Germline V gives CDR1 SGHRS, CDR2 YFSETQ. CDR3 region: CASSPRTNRNNEQFF. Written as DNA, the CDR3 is TGCGCCAGCAGCCCGCGGACCAACCGGAACAATGAGCAGTTCTTC.

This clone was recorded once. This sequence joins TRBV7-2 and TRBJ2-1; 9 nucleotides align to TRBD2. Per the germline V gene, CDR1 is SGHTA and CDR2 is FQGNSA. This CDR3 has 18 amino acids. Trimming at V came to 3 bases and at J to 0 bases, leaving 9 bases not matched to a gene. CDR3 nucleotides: TGTGCCAGCAGCTTGACTAGCGGCCACGGAAGCTCCTACAATGAGCAGTTCTTC. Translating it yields CASSLTSGHGSSYNEQFF. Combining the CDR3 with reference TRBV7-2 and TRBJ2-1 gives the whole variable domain GAGVSQSPSNKVTEKGKDVELRCDPISGHTALYWYRQSLGQGLEFLIYFQGNSAPDKSGLPSDRFSAERTGGSVSTLTIQRTQQEDSAVYLCASSLTSGHGSSYNEQFFGPGTRLTVL.

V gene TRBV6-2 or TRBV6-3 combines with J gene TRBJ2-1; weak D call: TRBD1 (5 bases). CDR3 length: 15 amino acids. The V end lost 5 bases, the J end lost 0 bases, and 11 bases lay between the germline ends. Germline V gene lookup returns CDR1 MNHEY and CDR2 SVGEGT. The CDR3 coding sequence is TGTGCCAGCAGTGTAGGGGCCAGCTCCTACAATGAGCAGTTCTTC. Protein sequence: CASSVGASSYNEQFF.

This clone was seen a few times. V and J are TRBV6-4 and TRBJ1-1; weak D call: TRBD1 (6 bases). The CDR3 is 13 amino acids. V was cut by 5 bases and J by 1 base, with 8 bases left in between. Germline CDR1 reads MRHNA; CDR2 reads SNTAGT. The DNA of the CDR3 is TGTGCCAGCAGTCGAGGGGGGAACACTGAAGCTTTCTTT. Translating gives CASSRGGNTEAFF.

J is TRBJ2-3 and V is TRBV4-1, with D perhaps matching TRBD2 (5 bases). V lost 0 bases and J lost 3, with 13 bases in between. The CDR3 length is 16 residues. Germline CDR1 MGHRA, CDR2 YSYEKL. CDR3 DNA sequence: TGCGCCAGCAGCCAAGAGGGAGTGGGAAGGACAGATACGCAGTATTTT. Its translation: CASSQEGVGRTDTQYF.

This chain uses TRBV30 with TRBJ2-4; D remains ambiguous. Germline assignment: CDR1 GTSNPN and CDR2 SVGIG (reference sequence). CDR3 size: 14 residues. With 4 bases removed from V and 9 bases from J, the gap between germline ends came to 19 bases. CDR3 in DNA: TGTGCCTGGAACTCAGCGTTGATCTCAGGCATTCAGTACTTC. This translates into CAWNSALISGIQYF.

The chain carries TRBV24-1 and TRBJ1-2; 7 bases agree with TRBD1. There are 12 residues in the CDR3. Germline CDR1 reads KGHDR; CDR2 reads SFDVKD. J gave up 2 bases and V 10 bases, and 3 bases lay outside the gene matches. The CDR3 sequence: CATTGWNYGYTF. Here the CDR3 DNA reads TGTGCCACGACAGGGTGGAACTATGGCTACACCTTC.

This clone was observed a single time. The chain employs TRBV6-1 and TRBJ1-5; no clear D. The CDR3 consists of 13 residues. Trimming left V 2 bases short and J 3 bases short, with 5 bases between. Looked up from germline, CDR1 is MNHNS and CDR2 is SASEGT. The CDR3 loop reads CASSERTNQPQHF. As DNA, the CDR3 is TGTGCCAGCAGTGAAAGGACCAATCAGCCCCAGCATTTT.

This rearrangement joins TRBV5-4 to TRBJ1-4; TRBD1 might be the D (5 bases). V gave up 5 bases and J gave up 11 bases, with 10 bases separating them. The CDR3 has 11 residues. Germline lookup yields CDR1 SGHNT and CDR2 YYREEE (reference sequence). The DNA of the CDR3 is TGTGCCAGCAGTTCGGACAACAAACTGTTTTTT. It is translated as CASSSDNKLFF.

CDR3 coding DNA: TGTGCCAGCAGCTCCCAATTCCGTGGACAGGGCTACAATGAGCAGTTCTTC. Translation gives CASSSQFRGQGYNEQFF. The gene calls are TRBV7-2 and TRBJ2-1; 8 bases fit TRBD1. The CDR3 runs to 17 residues. Per germline, CDR1 SGHTA and CDR2 FQGNSA. J gave up 3 bases and V 4 bases, and 11 bases lay outside the gene matches.

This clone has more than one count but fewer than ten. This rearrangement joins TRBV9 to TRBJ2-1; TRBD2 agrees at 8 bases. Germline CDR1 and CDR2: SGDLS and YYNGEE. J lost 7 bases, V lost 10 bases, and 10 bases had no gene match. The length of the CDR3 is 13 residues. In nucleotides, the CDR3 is TGTGCCTCGGCAGCGGGAGCTAGGAATGAGCAGTTCTTC. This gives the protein CASAAGARNEQFF.

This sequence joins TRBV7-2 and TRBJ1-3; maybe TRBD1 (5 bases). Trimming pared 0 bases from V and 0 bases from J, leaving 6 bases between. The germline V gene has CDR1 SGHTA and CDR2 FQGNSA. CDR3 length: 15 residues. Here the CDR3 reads CASSLARDSGNTIYF. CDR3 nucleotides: TGTGCCAGCAGCTTAGCCAGGGACTCTGGAAACACCATATATTTT.

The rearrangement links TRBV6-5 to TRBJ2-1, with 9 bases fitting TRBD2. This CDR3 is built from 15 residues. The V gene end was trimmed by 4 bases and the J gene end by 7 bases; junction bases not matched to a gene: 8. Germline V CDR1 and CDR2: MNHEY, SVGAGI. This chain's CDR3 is CASSSLAGVRNEQFF. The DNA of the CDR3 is TGTGCCAGCAGTTCCTTAGCGGGAGTGAGGAATGAGCAGTTCTTC.

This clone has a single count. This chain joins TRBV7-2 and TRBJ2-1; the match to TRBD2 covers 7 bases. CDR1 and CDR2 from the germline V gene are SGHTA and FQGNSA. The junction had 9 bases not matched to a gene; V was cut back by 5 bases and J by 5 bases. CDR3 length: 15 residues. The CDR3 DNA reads TGTGCCAGCAGCACGTCGGGACTACAAGACAATGAGCAGTTCTTC. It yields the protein CASSTSGLQDNEQFF.